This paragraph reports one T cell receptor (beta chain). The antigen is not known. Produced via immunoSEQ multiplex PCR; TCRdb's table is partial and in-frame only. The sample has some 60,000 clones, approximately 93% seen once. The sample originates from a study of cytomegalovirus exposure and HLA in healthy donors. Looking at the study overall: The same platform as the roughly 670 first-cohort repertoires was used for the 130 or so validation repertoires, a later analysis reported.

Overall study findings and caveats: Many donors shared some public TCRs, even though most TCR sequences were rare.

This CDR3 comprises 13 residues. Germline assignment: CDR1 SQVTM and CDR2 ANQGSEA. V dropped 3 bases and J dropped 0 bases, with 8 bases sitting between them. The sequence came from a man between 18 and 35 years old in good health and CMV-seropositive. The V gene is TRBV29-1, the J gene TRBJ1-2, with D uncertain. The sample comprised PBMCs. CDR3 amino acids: CSVDTESNYGYTF. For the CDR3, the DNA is TGCAGCGTTGATACAGAATCTAACTATGGCTACACCTTC.